What follows is one T cell receptor beta chain and its context. The antigen is unknown. The repertoire was sequenced with immunoSEQ multiplex PCR; TCRdb's copy has only in-frame clones and lacks some. The sample gives 96,000 or so clones, 80% to 95% of which show up once; around 0.17% is in the top ten. This sample stems from a study of graft-versus-host responses after intestinal transplantation. Study in general: Transplants given to recipients were multivisceral, liver-intestinal, or isolated intestinal.

Notes on the study in general: When patients had graft-donor T cell macrochimerism, their allografts held high graft-versus-host to host-versus-graft clonal ratios.

Deletions cut 2 bases from V and 5 bases from J, with 8 bases between. From germline, CDR1 is SGHTA and CDR2 FQGTGA. The CDR3 runs 13 residues. The material sequenced was unstimulated CD4+ T cells sorted from spleen or lymph node cells, taken before intestinal transplant. The chain couples TRBV7-3 to TRBJ2-3; possible D gene TRBD2, 6 bases. This sequence was found in a human donor who received an intestinal transplant. The CDR3 DNA reads TGTGCCAGCAGCTTACCGGGGGAAGATACGCAGTATTTT. Residues: CASSLPGEDTQYF.